This TCR beta chain is drawn from a study of human T cells and chemical hapten exposure. One entry per CDR3 protein results from TCRdb running MiXCR on the RACE reads. Counted here are about 97,000 distinct CDR3 sequences, 25% to 30% occurring once; the ten biggest clones make up about a tenth. Germline CDR1 MNHEY, CDR2 SVGEGT. Trimming left V 10 bases short and J 4 bases short, with 16 bases between. The CDR3 is made up of 13 amino acids. Time point noted: patch test 3, about 24 weeks after DPC sensitization. The treatment is: therapeutic diphenylcyclopropenone sensitization with weekly scalp DPC. The table lists this clonotype with a few counts.

The starting material was whole blood, obtained in connection with sensitization to the hapten diphenylcyclopropenone (DPC). The chain has TRBV6-2 or TRBV6-3 and TRBJ1-1; the D is unclear. This sequence originates from a man aged 35 to 55 with alopecia areata. Some clones in this sample may be carry-over from other donors' samples. The CDR3 is CATTPVWGTEAFF. For the CDR3, the DNA is TGTGCCACTACCCCGGTTTGGGGCACTGAAGCTTTCTTT.